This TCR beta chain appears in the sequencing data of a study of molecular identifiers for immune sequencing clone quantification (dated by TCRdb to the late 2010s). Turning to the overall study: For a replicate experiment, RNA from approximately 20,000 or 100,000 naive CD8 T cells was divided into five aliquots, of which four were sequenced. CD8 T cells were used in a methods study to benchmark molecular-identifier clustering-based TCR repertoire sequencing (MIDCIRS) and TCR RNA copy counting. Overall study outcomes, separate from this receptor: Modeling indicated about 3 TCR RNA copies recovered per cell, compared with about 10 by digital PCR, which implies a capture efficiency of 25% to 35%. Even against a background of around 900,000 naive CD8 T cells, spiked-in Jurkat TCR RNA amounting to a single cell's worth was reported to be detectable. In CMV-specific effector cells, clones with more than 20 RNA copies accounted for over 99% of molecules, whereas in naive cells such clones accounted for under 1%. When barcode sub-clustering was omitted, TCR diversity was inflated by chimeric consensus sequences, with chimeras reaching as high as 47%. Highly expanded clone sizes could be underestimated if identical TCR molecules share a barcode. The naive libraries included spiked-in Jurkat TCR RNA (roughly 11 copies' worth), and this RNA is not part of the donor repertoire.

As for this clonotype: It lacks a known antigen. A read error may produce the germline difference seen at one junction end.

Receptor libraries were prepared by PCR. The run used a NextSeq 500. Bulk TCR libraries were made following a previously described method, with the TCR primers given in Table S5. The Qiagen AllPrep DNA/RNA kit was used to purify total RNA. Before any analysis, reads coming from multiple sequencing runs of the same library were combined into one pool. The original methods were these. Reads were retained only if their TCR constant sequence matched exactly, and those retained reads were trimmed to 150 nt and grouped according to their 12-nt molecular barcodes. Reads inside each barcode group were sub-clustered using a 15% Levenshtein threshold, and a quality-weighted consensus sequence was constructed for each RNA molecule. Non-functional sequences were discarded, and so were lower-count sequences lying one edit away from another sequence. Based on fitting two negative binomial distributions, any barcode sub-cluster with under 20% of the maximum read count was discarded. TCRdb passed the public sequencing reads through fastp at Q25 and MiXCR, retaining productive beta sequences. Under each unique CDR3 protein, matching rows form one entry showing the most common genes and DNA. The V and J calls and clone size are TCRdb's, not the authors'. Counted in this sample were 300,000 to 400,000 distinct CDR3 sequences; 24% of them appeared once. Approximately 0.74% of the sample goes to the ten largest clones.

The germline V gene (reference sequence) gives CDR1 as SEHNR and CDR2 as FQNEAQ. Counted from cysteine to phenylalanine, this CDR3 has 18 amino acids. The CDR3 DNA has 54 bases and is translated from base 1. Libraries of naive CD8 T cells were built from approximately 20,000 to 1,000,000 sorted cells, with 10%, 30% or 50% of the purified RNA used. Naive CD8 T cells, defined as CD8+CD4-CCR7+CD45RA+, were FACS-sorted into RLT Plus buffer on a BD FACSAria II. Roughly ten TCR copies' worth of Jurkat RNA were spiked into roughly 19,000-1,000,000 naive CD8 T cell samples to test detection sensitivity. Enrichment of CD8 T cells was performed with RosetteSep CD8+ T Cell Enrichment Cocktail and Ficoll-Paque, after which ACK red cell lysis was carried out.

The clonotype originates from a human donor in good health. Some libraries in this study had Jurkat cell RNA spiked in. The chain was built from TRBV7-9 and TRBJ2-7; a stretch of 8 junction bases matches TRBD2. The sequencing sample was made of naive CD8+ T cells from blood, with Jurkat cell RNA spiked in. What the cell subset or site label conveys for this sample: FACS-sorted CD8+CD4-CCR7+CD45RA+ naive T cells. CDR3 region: CARSFPREWHSGAYEQYF. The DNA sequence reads TGTGCCCGCAGCTTCCCCAGGGAGTGGCATAGCGGGGCCTACGAGCAGTACTTC.